A single sample is the source of the 19 T cell receptor beta chains below, sequenced in a study of tumor-infiltrating lymphocytes in primary liver carcinoma. The researchers produced TCR beta cDNA from 500 to 550 ng total RNA with a constant-region primer. Sequencing libraries for TCR beta derived from three nested multiplex PCR rounds that used slightly modified ARM-PCR. Researchers ran the first two PCR rounds for roughly 11 cycles each with TRBV1-TRBV30 forward primers and a C-beta reverse primer. TCRdb itself ran the multiplex PCR reads through MiXCR, one entry per CDR3 protein. The sample carries approximately 100,000 distinct CDR3 sequences, around 71% recorded once. Joint extraction of RNA and DNA used roughly 19-31 mg of bulk tissue that was unsorted. Input material: liver tumor tissue from sampling region 2. The sample's subset: tumor region T2, inferior pole. Receptor source: a woman between 55 and 75 years old with primary liver carcinoma and hepatitis B virus infection.

Remarks on this clonotype: A junction end diverges from the germline sequence, so it may reflect a read error. The V and J genes are TRBV11-2 and TRBJ2-7; 8 nucleotides agree with TRBD1. The J call is in doubt because the DNA end fits TRBJ2-1 better. This CDR3 has 16 amino acids. Germline V gene sequence: CDR1 SGHAT, CDR2 FQNNGV. The DNA for the CDR3 is TGTGTCAGCAGCTTAGCGTCGGGGACAGGAGGCTACGAGCAGTTCTTC. Translation gives CVSSLASGTGGYEQFF.

The chain couples TRBV4-2 to TRBJ2-7, with 10 bases that match TRBD1. This CDR3 region has 17 residues. Germline V gene sequence: CDR1 LGHNA, CDR2 YNFKEQ. J gave up 2 bases and V 4 bases, and 11 bases lay outside the gene matches. CDR3 protein: CASSRLAGTGETYEQYF. CDR3 nucleotides: TGTGCCAGCAGCCGGCTCGCGGGGACAGGGGAAACCTACGAGCAGTACTTC.

On this clonotype: Sequence at one end of the junction differs from germline and may be a read error. The chain uses TRBV28 and TRBJ1-6; 7 bases are shared with TRBD1. The CDR3 is 15 amino acids. The germline V gene encodes CDR1 MDHEN and CDR2 SYDVKM. CDR3 in DNA: TGTGCCAGCAGTTTACGACAGGGAGATAATTCACCCATCCACTTT. Its translation is CASSLRQGDNSPIHF.

By sample fraction, this clonotype is medium-sized. V gene TRBV29-1 combines with J gene TRBJ1-1; D unresolved. The germline V gene has CDR1 SQVTM and CDR2 ANQGSEA. CDR3 length equals 12 residues. The V and J ends lost 7 bases and 0 bases respectively, with 9 bases between them. Here the CDR3 reads CSGGGMNTEAFF. The CDR3 DNA reads as TGCAGCGGCGGAGGTATGAACACTGAAGCTTTCTTT. Filled out from reference TRBV29-1 and TRBJ1-1, the complete variable domain reads SAVISQKPSRDICQRGTSLTIQCQVDSQVTMMFWYRQQPGQSLTLIATANQGSEATYESGFVIDKFPISRPNLTFSTLTVSNMSPEDSSIYLCSGGGMNTEAFFGQGTRLTVV.

Within the sample, this clonotype is medium-sized. The V gene is TRBV11-2, the J gene TRBJ2-2, with D unresolved. The CDR3 spans 12 residues. Trimming pared 6 bases from V and 2 bases from J, leaving 4 bases between. Germline values: CDR1 SGHAT, CDR2 FQNNGV. CDR3 coding DNA: TGTGCCAGCAGGGTAAACACCGGGGAGCTGTTTTTT. It codes for CASRVNTGELFF.

There are a few counts of this clonotype. A read error may explain this, as a much larger clone is one base away. J is TRBJ1-5 and V is TRBV28; D is uncertain. CDR1 and CDR2 (germline): MDHEN, SYDVKM. This CDR3 is 14 amino acids long. CDR3 in amino acids: CASSPASGYQLQHF. CDR3 in DNA: TGTGCCAGCAGCCCCGCTTCGGGGTATCAGCTCCAGCATTTT. Variable domain in full (rest from reference TRBV28 and TRBJ1-5): DVKVTQSSRYLVKRTGEKVFLECVQDMDHENMFWYRQDPGLGLRLIYFSYDVKMKEKGDIPEGYSVSREKKERFSLILESASTNQTSMYLCASSPASGYQLQHFGDGTRLSIL.

The chain is built from TRBV11-2 and TRBJ2-3, with a weak D call TRBD1 (5 bases). The J call may be in error: the DNA end matches TRBJ1-5 better. This CDR3 contains 14 residues. CDR1 and CDR2 from the germline V gene are SGHAT and FQNNGV. CDR3 sequence reads: CASSLGLPTNAQHF. The CDR3 DNA follows: TGTGCCAGCAGCCTGGGACTGCCCACAAATGCGCAGCATTTT.

In regard to this clonotype: The missing conserved phenylalanine or tryptophan at the end of this CDR3 makes a read error likely. This chain links TRBV11-2 with TRBJ2-7; the D call may be TRBD1 or TRBD2 (6 bases each). This CDR3 is built from 16 residues. Germline V gene sequence: CDR1 SGHAT, CDR2 FQNNGV. The DNA for the CDR3 is TGTTCCAGCAGCTTCGCGTCGGGGGCAGGAGGTTATGAGCAGTACTCC. As protein: CSSSFASGAGGYEQYS.

Only one count was recorded for this clonotype. A junction boundary mismatches the germline segment, possibly from a read error. This chain connects TRBV11-3 to TRBJ2-1; 9 positions agree with TRBD2. The CDR3 is made up of 18 amino acids. Germline V gene lookup returns CDR1 SGHNT and CDR2 YENEEA. For the CDR3, the DNA is TGCGCCAGCAGCTTAGGTCGAGGCGGGAGGGCCGGCTACAATAAGCGGTTCTTC. Encoded protein: CASSLGRGGRAGYNKRFF.

Comment on this clonotype: This CDR3 fails to terminate in the conserved phenylalanine or tryptophan, so it likely reflects a read error. The rearrangement links TRBV28 to TRBJ2-7; D might be TRBD2 (5 bases). CDR1 and CDR2 (germline): MDHEN, SYDVKM. Trimming shortened V by 7 bases and J by 2 bases, and 12 bases separated the two germline ends. This CDR3 comprises 13 residues. The CDR3 nucleotides read TGTGCCAGCAAGTTTACTAGTACCTACGAGCAGTACTTA. Residues: CASKFTSTYEQYL.

Remarks on this clonotype: A clone one base away is much larger, so this may be a read error. The chain recombines TRBV6-6 with TRBJ2-7; possible D gene TRBD1, 6 bases. Per the germline V gene, CDR1 is MNHNY and CDR2 is SVGAGI (reference sequence). The CDR3 runs to 11 residues. The CDR3 DNA is TGTGTCAGCAGGGACACCTACGAGCAGTACTTC. Its protein is CVSRDTYEQYF.

This clonotype was recorded only once. Just one base apart from a much larger clone, this may be a read error. The rearrangement uses TRBV28 and TRBJ2-1; 12 bases line up with TRBD2. Germline values: CDR1 MDHEN, CDR2 SYDVKM. The V gene end was trimmed by 5 bases and the J gene end by 8 bases; junction bases not matched to a gene: 4. The CDR3 is 14 residues long. The CDR3: CASSLAGGLYEQFF. As DNA, the CDR3 is TGTGCCAGCAGTCTAGCGGGAGGGCTCTATGAGCAGTTCTTC.

This clonotype was detected ten times or more. The genes are TRBV10-3 and TRBJ2-2, with 7 bases matching TRBD2. The CDR3 length is 17 residues. Germline trimming cut 8 bases from V and 2 bases from J; bases unmatched to any gene: 14. The germline gives CDR1 ENHRY, CDR2 SYGVKD. In nucleotides, the CDR3 is TGTGCCATCCGCGGGAGTTGGGGTGTAGATAACACCGGGGAGCTGTTTTTT. This sequence encodes CAIRGSWGVDNTGELFF.

This clonotype occurred a few times. This clone may be a read error of a much larger clone one base away. The chain carries TRBV12-3 or TRBV12-4 and TRBJ1-6; 8 bases line up with TRBD1. V gave up 3 bases and J gave up 8 bases; unmatched junction bases: 3. This CDR3 is 14 amino acids long. The DNA for the CDR3 is TGTGCCAGCAGTTTGGGACAGGAGTATTCACCCCTCCACTTT. It is translated as CASSLGQEYSPLHF.

The chain combines TRBV6-1 with TRBJ1-2; D gene uncertain. CDR1 and CDR2 from the germline V gene are MNHNS and SASEGT. Trimming took off 4 bases at V and 8 bases at J, with 20 bases between the two ends. The CDR3 has 15 residues. The CDR3 DNA sequence: TGTGCCAGCAGTGTGGATAGGGTATCGATCGGCGGCTACACCTTC. This sequence encodes CASSVDRVSIGGYTF.

Remarks on this clonotype: This clone may be a read error of a much larger clone one base away. This chain uses TRBV28 with TRBJ1-2; tentatively, D is TRBD1 (6 bases). The CDR3 has 14 amino acids. CDR1 and CDR2 from the germline V gene are MDHEN and SYDVKM. Here the CDR3 DNA reads TGTGCCAACAGTTTGCCAGGGGTCTTCAATGGCTACACCTTC. Protein sequence: CANSLPGVFNGYTF.

The chain combines TRBV24-1 with TRBJ2-6; 7 positions agree with TRBD1. The length of the CDR3 is 19 residues. CDR1 is KGHDR and CDR2 is SFDVKD in the germline V gene. With 12 bases clipped from V and 0 bases from J, the junction kept 19 bases outside the gene matches. The CDR3 sequence: CAPTKGAPALPSGANVLTF. The CDR3, as DNA: TGTGCCCCCACTAAGGGGGCGCCGGCACTACCCTCTGGGGCCAACGTCCTGACTTTC.

The rearrangement links TRBV7-8 to TRBJ2-3; 10 bases agree with TRBD2. Germline V lookup: CDR1 SGHVS, CDR2 FQNEAQ. This CDR3 comprises 16 residues. With 10 bases clipped from V and 3 bases from J, the junction kept 13 bases outside the gene matches. In DNA, the CDR3 is TGTGCCATGAGCTCAAGACTAGCGGGTCATACAGATACGCAGTATTTT. Protein: CAMSSRLAGHTDTQYF.

The J gene is TRBJ2-3, the V gene TRBV4-2, with a weak D call TRBD2 (6 bases). The CDR3 extends over 17 amino acids. Germline CDR1 is LGHNA and CDR2 is YNFKEQ. Trimming took 0 bases from V and 4 from J, leaving 17 bases between them. CDR3 protein: CASSQDRARERSDTQYF. CDR3 coding DNA: TGTGCCAGCAGCCAAGACAGGGCCCGGGAGAGGTCAGATACGCAGTATTTT.